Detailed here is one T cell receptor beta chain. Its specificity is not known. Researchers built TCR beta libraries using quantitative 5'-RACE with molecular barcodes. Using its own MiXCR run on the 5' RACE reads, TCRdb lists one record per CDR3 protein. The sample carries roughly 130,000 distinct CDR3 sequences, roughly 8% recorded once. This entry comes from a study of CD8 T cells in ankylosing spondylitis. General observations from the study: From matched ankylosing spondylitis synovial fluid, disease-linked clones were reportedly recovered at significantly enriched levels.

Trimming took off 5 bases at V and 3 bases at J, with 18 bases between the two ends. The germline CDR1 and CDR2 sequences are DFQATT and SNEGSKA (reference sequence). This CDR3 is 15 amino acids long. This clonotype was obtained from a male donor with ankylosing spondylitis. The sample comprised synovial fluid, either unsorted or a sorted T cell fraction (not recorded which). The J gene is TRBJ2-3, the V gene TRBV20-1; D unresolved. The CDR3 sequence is CSAPRTRPGTDTQYF. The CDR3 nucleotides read TGCAGTGCTCCCCGGACCAGACCTGGGACAGATACGCAGTATTTT.